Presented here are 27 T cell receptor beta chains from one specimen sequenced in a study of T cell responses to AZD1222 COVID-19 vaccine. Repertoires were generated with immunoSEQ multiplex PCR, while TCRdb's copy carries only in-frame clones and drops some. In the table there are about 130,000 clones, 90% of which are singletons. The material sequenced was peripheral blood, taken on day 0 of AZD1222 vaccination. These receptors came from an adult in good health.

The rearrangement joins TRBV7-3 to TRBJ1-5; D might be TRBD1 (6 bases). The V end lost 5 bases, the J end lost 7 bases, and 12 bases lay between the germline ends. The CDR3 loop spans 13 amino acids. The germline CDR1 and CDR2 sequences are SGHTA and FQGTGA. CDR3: CASSAYQGQPQHF. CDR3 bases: TGTGCCAGCAGCGCATATCAGGGGCAGCCCCAGCATTTT.

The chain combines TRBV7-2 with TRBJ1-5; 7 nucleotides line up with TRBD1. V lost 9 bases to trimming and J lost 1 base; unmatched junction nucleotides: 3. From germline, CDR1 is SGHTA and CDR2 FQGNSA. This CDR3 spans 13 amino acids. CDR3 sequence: CASTGESNQPQHF. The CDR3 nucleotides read TGTGCCAGTACAGGGGAGAGCAATCAGCCCCAGCATTTT.

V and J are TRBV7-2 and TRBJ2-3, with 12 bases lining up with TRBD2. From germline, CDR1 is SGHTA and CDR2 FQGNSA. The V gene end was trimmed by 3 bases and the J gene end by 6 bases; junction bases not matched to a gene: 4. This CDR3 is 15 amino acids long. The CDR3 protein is CASSLGLAGLDTQYF. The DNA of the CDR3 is TGTGCCAGCAGCTTGGGACTAGCGGGTTTGGATACGCAGTATTTT.

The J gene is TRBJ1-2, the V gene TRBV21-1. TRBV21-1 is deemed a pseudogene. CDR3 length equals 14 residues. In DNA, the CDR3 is TGTGCCAGCAGCAAGCAGGACGAAGTCTATGGCTACACCTTC. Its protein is CASSKQDEVYGYTF.

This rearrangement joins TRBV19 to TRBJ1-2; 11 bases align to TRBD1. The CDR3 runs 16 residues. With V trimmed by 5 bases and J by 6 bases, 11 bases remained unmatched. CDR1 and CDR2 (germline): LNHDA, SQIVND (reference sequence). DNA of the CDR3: TGTGCCAGTAGTGACAACCGGGACAGGGGGACGGATGGCTACACCTTC. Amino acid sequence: CASSDNRDRGTDGYTF.

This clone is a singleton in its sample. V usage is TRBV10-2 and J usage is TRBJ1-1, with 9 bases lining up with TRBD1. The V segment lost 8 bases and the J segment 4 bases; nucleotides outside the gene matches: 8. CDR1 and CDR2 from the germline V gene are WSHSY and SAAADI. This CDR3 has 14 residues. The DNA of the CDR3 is TGCGCCAGCGCGTTGGGACAGGGAGGCACTGAAGCTTTCTTT. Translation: CASALGQGGTEAFF.

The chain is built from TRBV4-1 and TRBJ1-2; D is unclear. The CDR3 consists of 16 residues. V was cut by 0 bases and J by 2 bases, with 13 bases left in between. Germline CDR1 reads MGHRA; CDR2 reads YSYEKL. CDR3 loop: CASSQDLAHGNYGYTF. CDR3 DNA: TGCGCCAGCAGCCAAGATCTGGCACACGGGAACTATGGCTACACCTTC.

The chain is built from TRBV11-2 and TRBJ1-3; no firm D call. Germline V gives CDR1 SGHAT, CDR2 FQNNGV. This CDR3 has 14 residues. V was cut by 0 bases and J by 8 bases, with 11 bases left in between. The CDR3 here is CASSLEIGRHTIYF. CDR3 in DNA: TGTGCCAGCAGCTTAGAGATTGGCAGACACACCATATATTTT.

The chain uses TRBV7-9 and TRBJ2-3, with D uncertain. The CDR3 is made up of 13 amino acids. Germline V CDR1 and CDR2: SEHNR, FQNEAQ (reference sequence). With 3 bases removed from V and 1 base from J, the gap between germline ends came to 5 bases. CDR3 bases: TGTGCCAGCAGCTTCGAAGGCACAGATACGCAGTATTTT. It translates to CASSFEGTDTQYF. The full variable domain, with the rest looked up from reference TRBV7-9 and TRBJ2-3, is DTGVSQNPRHKITKRGQNVTFRCDPISEHNRLYWYRQTLGQGPEFLTYFQNEAQLEKSRLLSDRFSAERPKGSFSTLEIQRTEQGDSAMYLCASSFEGTDTQYFGPGTRLTVL.

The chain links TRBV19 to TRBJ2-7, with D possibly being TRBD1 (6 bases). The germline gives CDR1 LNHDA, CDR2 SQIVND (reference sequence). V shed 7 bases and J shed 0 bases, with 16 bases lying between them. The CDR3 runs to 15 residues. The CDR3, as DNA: TGTGCCAGTACCTCCCGGACAGATAGCTCCTACGAGCAGTACTTC. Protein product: CASTSRTDSSYEQYF.

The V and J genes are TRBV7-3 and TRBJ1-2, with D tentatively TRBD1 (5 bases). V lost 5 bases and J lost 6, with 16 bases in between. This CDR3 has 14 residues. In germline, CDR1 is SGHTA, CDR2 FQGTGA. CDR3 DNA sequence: TGTGCCAGCAGCCCCAGGGCGGGGTTGGATGGCTACACCTTC. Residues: CASSPRAGLDGYTF.

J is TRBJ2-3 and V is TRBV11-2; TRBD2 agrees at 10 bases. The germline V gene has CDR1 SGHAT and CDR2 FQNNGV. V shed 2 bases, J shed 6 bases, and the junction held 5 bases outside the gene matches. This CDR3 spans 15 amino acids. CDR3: CASSLTSGVGDTQYF. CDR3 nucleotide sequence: TGTGCCAGCAGCTTAACTAGCGGGGTTGGGGATACGCAGTATTTT. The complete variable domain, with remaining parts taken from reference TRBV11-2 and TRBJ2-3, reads EAGVAQSPRYKIIEKRQSVAFWCNPISGHATLYWYQQILGQGPKLLIQFQNNGVVDDSQLPKDRFSAERLKGVDSTLKIQPAKLEDSAVYLCASSLTSGVGDTQYFGPGTRLTVL.

This CDR3 reads CAISGQDYGYTF. In DNA form, the CDR3 reads TGTGCCATCAGCGGACAGGATTATGGCTACACCTTC. This chain joins TRBV10-3 and TRBJ1-2, with 7 nucleotides matching TRBD1. Germline lookup yields CDR1 ENHRY and CDR2 SYGVKD. The ends lost 6 bases at V and 5 bases at J; junction bases unmatched: 3. This CDR3 is built from 12 residues.

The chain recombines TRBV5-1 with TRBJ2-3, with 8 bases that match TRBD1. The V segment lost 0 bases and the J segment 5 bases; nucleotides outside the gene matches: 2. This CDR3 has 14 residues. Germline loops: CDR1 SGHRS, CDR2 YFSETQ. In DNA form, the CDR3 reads TGCGCCAGCAGCTTGGCAGGGGGCGTAGATACGCAGTATTTT. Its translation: CASSLAGGVDTQYF.

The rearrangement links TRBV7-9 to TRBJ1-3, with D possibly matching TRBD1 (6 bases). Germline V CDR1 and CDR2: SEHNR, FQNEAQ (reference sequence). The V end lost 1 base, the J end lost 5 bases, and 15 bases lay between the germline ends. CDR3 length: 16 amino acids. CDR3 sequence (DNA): TGTGCCAGCAGCTTAGTATCAGGGGACCTGAGAAACACCATATATTTT. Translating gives CASSLVSGDLRNTIYF.

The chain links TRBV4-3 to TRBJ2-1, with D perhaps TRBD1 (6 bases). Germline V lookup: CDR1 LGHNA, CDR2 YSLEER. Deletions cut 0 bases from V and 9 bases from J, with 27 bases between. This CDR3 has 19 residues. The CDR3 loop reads CASSQELLRGGHVPGEQFF. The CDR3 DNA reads TGCGCCAGCAGCCAAGAATTGCTCAGGGGCGGACACGTCCCAGGTGAGCAGTTCTTC.

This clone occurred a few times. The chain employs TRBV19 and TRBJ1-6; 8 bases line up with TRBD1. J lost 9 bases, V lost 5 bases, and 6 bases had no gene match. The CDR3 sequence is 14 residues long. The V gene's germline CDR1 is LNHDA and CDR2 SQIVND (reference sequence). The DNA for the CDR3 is TGTGCCAGTAGTTACTCGACAGGGGTTTCACCCCTCCACTTT. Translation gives CASSYSTGVSPLHF.

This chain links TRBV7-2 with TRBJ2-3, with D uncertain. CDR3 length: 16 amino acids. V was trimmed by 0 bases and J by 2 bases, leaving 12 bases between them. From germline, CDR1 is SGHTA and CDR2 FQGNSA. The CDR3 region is CASSLARQTFTDTQYF. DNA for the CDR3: TGTGCCAGCAGCTTAGCGCGGCAGACGTTCACAGATACGCAGTATTTT.

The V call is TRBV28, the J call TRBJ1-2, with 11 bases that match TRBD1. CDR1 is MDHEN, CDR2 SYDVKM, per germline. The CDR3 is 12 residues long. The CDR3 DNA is TGTGCTTACAAAGGGACAGGGGGTGGCTACACCTTC. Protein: CAYKGTGGGYTF.

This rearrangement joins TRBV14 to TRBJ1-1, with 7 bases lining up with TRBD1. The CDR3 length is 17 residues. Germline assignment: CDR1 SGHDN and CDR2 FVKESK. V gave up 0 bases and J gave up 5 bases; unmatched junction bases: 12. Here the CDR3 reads CASSQDLGTGVYTEAFF. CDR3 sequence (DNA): TGTGCCAGCAGCCAAGACTTGGGAACAGGGGTTTATACTGAAGCTTTCTTT.

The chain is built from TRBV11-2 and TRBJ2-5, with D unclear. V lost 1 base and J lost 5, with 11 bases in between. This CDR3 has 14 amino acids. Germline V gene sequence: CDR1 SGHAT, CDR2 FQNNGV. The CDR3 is CASSLGAGRETQYF. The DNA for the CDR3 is TGTGCCAGCAGCTTAGGGGCAGGCCGGGAGACCCAGTACTTC.

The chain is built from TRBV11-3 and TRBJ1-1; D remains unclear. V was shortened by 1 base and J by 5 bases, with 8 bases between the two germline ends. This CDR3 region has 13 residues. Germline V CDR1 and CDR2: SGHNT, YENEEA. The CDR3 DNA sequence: TGTGCCAGCAGCTTAGGGCCGGGTACTGAAGCTTTCTTT. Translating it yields CASSLGPGTEAFF.

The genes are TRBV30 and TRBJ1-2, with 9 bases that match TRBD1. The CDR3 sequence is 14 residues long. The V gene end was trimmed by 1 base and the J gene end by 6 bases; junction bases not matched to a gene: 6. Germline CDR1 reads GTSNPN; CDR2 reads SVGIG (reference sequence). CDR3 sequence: CAWSDGQGQDGYTF. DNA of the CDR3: TGTGCCTGGAGTGACGGACAGGGGCAAGATGGCTACACCTTC. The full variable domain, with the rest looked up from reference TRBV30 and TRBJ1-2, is SQTIHQWPATLVQPVGSPLSLECTVEGTSNPNLYWYRQAAGRGLQLLFYSVGIGQISSEVPQNLSASRPQDRQFILSSKKLLLSDSGFYLCAWSDGQGQDGYTFGSGTRLTVV.

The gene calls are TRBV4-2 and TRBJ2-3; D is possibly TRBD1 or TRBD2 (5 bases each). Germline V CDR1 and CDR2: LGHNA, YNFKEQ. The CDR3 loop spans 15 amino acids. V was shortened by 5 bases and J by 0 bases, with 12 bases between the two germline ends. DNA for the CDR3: TGTGCCAGCAGCAGGGACGGACCTAGCACAGATACGCAGTATTTT. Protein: CASSRDGPSTDTQYF.

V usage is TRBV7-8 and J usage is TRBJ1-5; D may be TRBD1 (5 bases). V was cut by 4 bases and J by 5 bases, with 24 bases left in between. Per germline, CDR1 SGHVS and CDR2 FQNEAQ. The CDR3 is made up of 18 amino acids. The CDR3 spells CASSSFGGFGGRDQPQHF. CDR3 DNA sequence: TGTGCCAGCAGCTCCTTTGGGGGGTTCGGGGGACGCGATCAGCCCCAGCATTTT.

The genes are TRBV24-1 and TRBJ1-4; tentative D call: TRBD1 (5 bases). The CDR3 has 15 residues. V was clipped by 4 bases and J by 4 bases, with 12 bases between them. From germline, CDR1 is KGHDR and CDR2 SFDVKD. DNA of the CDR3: TGTGCCACCAGTGACGCCGGGGCTAGTAATGAAAAACTGTTTTTT. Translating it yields CATSDAGASNEKLFF.

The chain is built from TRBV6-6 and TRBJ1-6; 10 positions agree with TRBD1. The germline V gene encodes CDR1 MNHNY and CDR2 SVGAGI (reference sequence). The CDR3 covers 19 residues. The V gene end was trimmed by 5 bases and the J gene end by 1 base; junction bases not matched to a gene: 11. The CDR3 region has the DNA TGTGCCAGCAGTCACGGGACAGGGGATCTCATATCCTATAATTCACCCCTCCACTTT. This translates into CASSHGTGDLISYNSPLHF.